This T cell receptor (beta chain) was recorded in a study of blood T cell repertoires in COVID-19. V was cut by 3 bases and J by 1 base, with 12 bases left in between. This CDR3 spans 15 amino acids. From germline, CDR1 is LGHNA and CDR2 YSLEER. Assay used: immunoSEQ multiplex PCR; TCRdb lists only in-frame clones, some missing. The table has fewer than 25,000 clones, approximately 86% seen once. V usage is TRBV4-3 and J usage is TRBJ1-1; a weak D match, TRBD1 (5 bases). The clonotype was recovered from a man aged 50-60 years with active COVID-19. Sequencing used peripheral blood. The CDR3 loop reads CASSQVQVQNTEAFF. DNA for the CDR3: TGCGCCAGCAGCCAGGTACAGGTACAGAACACTGAAGCTTTCTTT.